Each of the 21 T cell receptor beta chains below was sequenced from the same sample in a study of blood T cells in healthy people across ages (dated by TCRdb to between 2015 and 2016). Receptor amplification or capture employed 5' RACE. The data were produced on an Illumina HiSeq 2500. A second roughly 6 to 11 cycle PCR used a sample-barcoded 5' primer and a J-beta primer mix. In TCRdb, the public reads were trimmed at Q25 with fastp and aligned with MiXCR, with productive beta chains retained. Rows with one shared CDR3 protein collapse into an entry with the most common genes and DNA. The sample includes 550,000 to 800,000 distinct CDR3 sequences, with under 25% observed a single time. The ten largest clones capture more than 3% of the sample. The specimen sequenced was blood. The receptors originated from an older man in good health.

V and J are TRBV6-2 or TRBV6-3 and TRBJ2-5, with D uncertain. The better agreement between TRBJ2-7 and the DNA end casts doubt on the J call. Germline values: CDR1 MNHEY, CDR2 SVGEGT. The CDR3 has 13 amino acids. The CDR3 nucleotides are TGTGCCAGCGGACGTCAGGATGACTACGAGCAGTACTTC. The encoded protein is CASGRQDDYEQYF.

The chain combines TRBV12-3 or TRBV12-4 with TRBJ2-1; possibly TRBD1 or TRBD2 for D (6 bases each). The V end was cut by 2 bases, the J end by 10 bases, with 12 bases between. There are 13 residues in the CDR3. As DNA, the CDR3 is TGTGCCAGCAGTTTAATGGCGGGACACGAGCAGTTCTTC. It specifies CASSLMAGHEQFF.

V usage is TRBV2 and J usage is TRBJ1-1; D gene uncertain. Trimming removed 2 bases from V and 4 bases from J, with 8 bases in between. CDR1 is SNHLY and CDR2 is FYNNEI in the germline V gene. The CDR3 is made up of 13 amino acids. CDR3 nucleotides: TGTGCCAGCAGTGAAATTGGGAGCACTGAAGCTTTCTTT. Protein: CASSEIGSTEAFF.

The CDR3 nucleotides read TGTGCCAGCAGCCAAGTGGGAGAGACGGTCAAAAACATTCAGTACTTC. Its translation is CASSQVGETVKNIQYF. The gene calls are TRBV14 and TRBJ2-4, with D perhaps TRBD2 (5 bases). V was pared by 1 base and J by 3 bases, with 13 bases between. Germline V lookup: CDR1 SGHDN, CDR2 FVKESK. The CDR3 sequence is 16 residues long.

This clonotype showed up just a few times. V is TRBV7-9 and J is TRBJ2-5, with D maybe TRBD1 (6 bases). TRBJ2-7 explains the end of the DNA better; the J call may be wrong. CDR1 SEHNR and CDR2 FQNEAQ come from the germline V gene (reference sequence). The CDR3 is 14 residues long. This chain's CDR3 is CASSPAGEGYEQYF. Written as DNA, the CDR3 is TGTGCCAGCAGCCCAGCAGGGGAAGGCTACGAGCAGTACTTC.

This clonotype was seen a few times. J is TRBJ1-6 and V is TRBV20-1, with 7 bases matching TRBD1. Germline values: CDR1 DFQATT, CDR2 SNEGSKA (reference sequence). V dropped 6 bases and J dropped 14; count of bases not matched to a gene: 10. This CDR3 is built from 12 residues. The CDR3 nucleotides read TGCAGTGCCCCAGGGGGGGGCTTAGCCCTCCACTTT. Translated: CSAPGGGLALHF.

Concerning this clonotype itself: Relative to the germline gene, one junction end is altered; a read error may explain this. The chain links TRBV5-1 to TRBJ2-5, with 16 bases fitting TRBD2. CDR1 is SGHRS and CDR2 is YFSETQ in the germline V gene. CDR3 length: 18 residues. The CDR3 loop reads CASSLGTSGRASQEAQYF. For the CDR3, the DNA is TGCGCCAGCAGCCTAGGGACTAGCGGGAGGGCCAGCCAAGAGGCCCAGTACTTC.

The CDR3 DNA reads as TGTGCCAGCGGTCGGGAGTTTAAGCCTGAAGCTTTCTTT. It yields the protein CASGREFKPEAFF. The chain couples TRBV6-6 to TRBJ1-1; D uncertain. The CDR3 contains 13 residues. The germline gives CDR1 MNHNY, CDR2 SVGAGI (reference sequence). V dropped 8 bases and J dropped 6 bases, with 16 bases sitting between them.

This clonotype was observed a handful of times. The chain employs TRBV12-3 or TRBV12-4 and TRBJ1-1; D is undetermined. The V and J ends lost 8 bases and 1 base respectively, with 8 bases between them. The CDR3 totals 12 residues. The CDR3 region is CASGYRNTEAFF. In DNA, the CDR3 is TGTGCCAGCGGTTACAGGAACACTGAAGCTTTCTTT.

This clonotype was detected a few times. The genes are TRBV4-2 and TRBJ1-5; TRBD1 is a possible D gene (6 bases). Trimming pared 2 bases from V and 4 bases from J, leaving 15 bases between. Germline V gives CDR1 LGHNA, CDR2 YNFKEQ. The CDR3 spans 16 residues. The CDR3 DNA sequence: TGTGCCAGCAGCCAAAGTTCCGGGACACATAATCAGCCCCAGCATTTT. It translates to CASSQSSGTHNQPQHF.

The rearrangement links TRBV6-2 or TRBV6-3 to TRBJ2-5; D gene ambiguous. The CDR3 extends over 14 amino acids. Germline CDR1 is MNHEY and CDR2 is SVGEGT. Trimming cost V 2 bases and J 4 bases, with 11 bases left between them. The CDR3 protein is CASSYVEFGETQYF. CDR3 nucleotides: TGTGCCAGCAGTTACGTGGAGTTCGGAGAGACCCAGTACTTC.

The V gene is TRBV5-1, the J gene TRBJ2-5; TRBD2 matches at 10 bases. TRBJ2-1 matches the DNA end more closely, so the J call is doubtful. This CDR3 region has 16 residues. Germline V gene data show CDR1 as SGHRS and CDR2 as YFSETQ. CDR3: CASSLRASGSSNEQFF. CDR3 coding DNA: TGCGCCAGCAGCTTGCGGGCTAGCGGGAGTAGCAATGAGCAGTTCTTC.

This clonotype was observed a handful of times. The chain links TRBV20-1 to TRBJ2-7, with 10 bases lining up with TRBD2. The V gene end was trimmed by 1 base and the J gene end by 2 bases; junction bases not matched to a gene: 5. This CDR3 contains 15 residues. Germline V CDR1 and CDR2: DFQATT, SNEGSKA (reference sequence). The CDR3 DNA sequence: TGCAGTGCTAGAGTAGGAGCGGGAGGGGCCTACGAGCAGTACTTC. Translated: CSARVGAGGAYEQYF.

The chain uses TRBV5-1 and TRBJ1-1, with TRBD1 as a possible D gene (6 bases). The germline CDR1 and CDR2 sequences are SGHRS and YFSETQ. There are 13 residues in the CDR3. V lost 3 bases, J lost 4 bases, and 10 bases lay in between. The CDR3: CASSWTAATEAFF. DNA of the CDR3: TGCGCCAGCAGCTGGACAGCTGCCACTGAAGCTTTCTTT.

This clonotype was observed a handful of times. This chain connects TRBV7-2 to TRBJ2-2; D remains ambiguous. Germline-derived CDR1 and CDR2 are SGHTA and FQGNSA. CDR3 size: 14 residues. The V and J ends lost 2 bases and 7 bases respectively, with 11 bases between them. The CDR3 nucleotides read TGTGCCAGCAGCTTATCGCAGGCCATCGGGGAGCTGTTTTTT. Translated, it gives CASSLSQAIGELFF.

The V and J genes are TRBV6-1 and TRBJ2-7; D possibly corresponds to TRBD2 (6 bases). The CDR3 has 15 amino acids. In germline, CDR1 is MNHNS, CDR2 SASEGT. V shed 7 bases and J shed 1 base, with 17 bases lying between them. The CDR3 spells CASNLDAGGSYEQYF. Here the CDR3 DNA reads TGTGCCAGCAACCTGGACGCCGGAGGGTCCTACGAGCAGTACTTC.

This clonotype has a handful of counts. V and J are TRBV28 and TRBJ2-5; TRBD2 agrees at 9 bases. The CDR3 has 15 residues. Losses at the gene ends were 3 bases for V and 4 bases for J; bases not matched to a gene: 6. Looked up from germline, CDR1 is MDHEN and CDR2 is SYDVKM. CDR3 DNA: TGTGCCAGCAGTTTGGTAGCGGGAGTCTCAGAGACCCAGTACTTC. The encoded protein is CASSLVAGVSETQYF.

The chain uses TRBV4-1 and TRBJ2-7, with 9 bases lining up with TRBD2. The CDR3 length is 16 residues. J lost 2 bases, V lost 4 bases, and 9 bases had no gene match. In germline, CDR1 is MGHRA, CDR2 YSYEKL. The CDR3 DNA follows: TGCGCCAGCAGCCGAGTAGCGGGAGCGGGTGCCTACGAGCAGTACTTC. This encodes CASSRVAGAGAYEQYF.

This clonotype appeared a few times. CDR3 DNA sequence: TGTGCCAGCAGCCCGACACGGACAGGGTATGGTGAGCAGTTCTTC. Amino acid sequence: CASSPTRTGYGEQFF. The chain uses TRBV7-3 and TRBJ2-1; 8 nucleotides agree with TRBD1. This CDR3 has 15 residues. Germline CDR1 and CDR2: SGHTA and FQGTGA. Trimming removed 5 bases from V and 9 bases from J; junction bases left unmatched: 12. The whole variable domain, remainder taken from reference TRBV7-3 and TRBJ2-1, is GAGVSQTPSNKVTEKGKYVELRCDPISGHTALYWYRQSLGQGPEFLIYFQGTGAADDSGLPNDRFFAVRPEGSVSTLKIQRTERGDSAVYLCASSPTRTGYGEQFFGPGTRLTVL.

In its sample, this clonotype was seen a few times. V and J are TRBV10-3 and TRBJ1-1; D not resolved. The CDR3 consists of 13 residues. With 4 bases removed from V and 0 bases from J, the gap between germline ends came to 6 bases. The V gene's germline CDR1 is ENHRY and CDR2 SYGVKD. The CDR3 DNA reads as TGTGCCATCAGTGGGAGCATGAACACTGAAGCTTTCTTT. Translated: CAISGSMNTEAFF.

The genes are TRBV3-1 and TRBJ2-3; 7 nucleotides align to TRBD2. The CDR3 runs to 18 residues. Per germline, CDR1 LGHDT and CDR2 YNNKEL (reference sequence). Trimming cost V 0 bases and J 4 bases; bases outside gene matches: 13. The CDR3 is CASSQESPSALAADTQYF. The CDR3 nucleotides read TGTGCCAGCAGCCAAGAATCGCCCAGCGCCCTAGCGGCAGATACGCAGTATTTT.